These 25 T cell receptor beta chains originate from one sample sequenced in a study of blood T cell repertoires in COVID-19. Sequencing used immunoSEQ multiplex PCR; TCRdb keeps in-frame clones, though not all of them. The table has under 150,000 clones, around four fifths seen once. The sample consisted of PBMCs or T cells enriched from blood (not recorded which). The receptors here all came from a man aged 30 to 39 who had recovered from COVID-19.

This rearrangement joins TRBV4-1 to TRBJ2-7; no clear D gene. The CDR3 has 13 amino acids. Germline CDR1 reads MGHRA; CDR2 reads YSYEKL. The germline V and J ends were trimmed by 5 bases and 0 bases, with 8 bases remaining between them. CDR3 amino acids: CASSYQNSYEQYF. The CDR3 DNA reads TGCGCCAGCAGCTACCAGAACTCCTACGAGCAGTACTTC.

This clone was seen a handful of times. The V and J genes are TRBV19 and TRBJ2-3; a possible D gene is TRBD1 (6 bases). CDR1 and CDR2 from the germline V gene are LNHDA and SQIVND (reference sequence). The CDR3 runs 17 residues. Trimming removed 6 bases from V and 5 bases from J, with 24 bases in between. CDR3 sequence reads: CASRNNRELGLEDTQYF. DNA of the CDR3: TGTGCCAGTAGGAACAACAGGGAGTTGGGATTGGAAGATACGCAGTATTTT.

This chain joins TRBV23-1 and TRBJ2-5; TRBD1 might be the D (6 bases). TRBV23-1 is filed as an ORF, its function uncertain. Trimming removed 3 bases from V and 8 bases from J, with 13 bases in between. This CDR3 spans 13 amino acids. In nucleotides, the CDR3 is TGCGCCAGCAGTCATTCCGGGACACTCACCCAGTACTTC. Translation: CASSHSGTLTQYF.

The DNA of the CDR3 is TGTGCCAGCAGTTTGGGACTTTCAACCTACAATGAGCAGTTCTTC. This gives the protein CASSLGLSTYNEQFF. The rearrangement joins TRBV28 to TRBJ2-1, with D possibly being TRBD2 (6 bases). This CDR3 is built from 15 residues. V was cut by 3 bases and J by 2 bases, with 11 bases left in between. CDR1 and CDR2 (germline): MDHEN, SYDVKM.

This sequence joins TRBV15 and TRBJ2-3; TRBD2 matches 15 bases. This CDR3 comprises 18 residues. Germline CDR1 reads LNHNV; CDR2 reads YYDKDF (reference sequence). V dropped 4 bases and J dropped 3; count of bases not matched to a gene: 8. The CDR3 spells CATSTSKGLAGGTDTQYF. The CDR3 nucleotides are TGTGCCACCAGCACTTCCAAGGGACTAGCGGGGGGAACAGATACGCAGTATTTT.

The chain uses TRBV30 and TRBJ2-7; tentative D call: TRBD2 (5 bases). This CDR3 contains 12 residues. Germline CDR1 and CDR2: GTSNPN and SVGIG (reference sequence). Trimming shortened V by 1 base and J by 4 bases, and 8 bases separated the two germline ends. CDR3 sequence reads: CAWSERLYEQYF. In DNA form, the CDR3 reads TGTGCCTGGAGTGAGCGGCTATACGAGCAGTACTTC.

This clone was counted between two and nine times. V is TRBV30 and J is TRBJ1-6, with 9 bases fitting TRBD1. V shed 4 bases and J 7 bases; nucleotides not matched to a gene: 2. Germline CDR1 is GTSNPN and CDR2 is SVGIG (reference sequence). This CDR3 region has 13 residues. CDR3 sequence: CAWTDRGNSPLHF. DNA for the CDR3: TGTGCCTGGACCGACAGGGGGAATTCACCCCTCCACTTT.

The gene calls are TRBV5-4 and TRBJ1-1, with D maybe TRBD1 (5 bases). Trimming cost V 1 base and J 1 base, with 11 bases left between them. In germline, CDR1 is SGHNT, CDR2 YYREEE (reference sequence). The CDR3 spans 15 residues. CDR3: CASSLHAGSNTEAFF. The CDR3 coding sequence is TGTGCCAGCAGCTTGCATGCAGGGTCGAACACTGAAGCTTTCTTT.

J is TRBJ2-3 and V is TRBV5-6; D ambiguous. The V end was cut by 4 bases, the J end by 3 bases, with 12 bases between. The germline V gene encodes CDR1 SGHDT and CDR2 YYEEEE. The CDR3 consists of 14 residues. The CDR3 sequence is CASSPRQVTDTQYF. CDR3 nucleotide sequence: TGTGCCAGCAGCCCACGACAAGTAACAGATACGCAGTATTTT. Filled out from reference TRBV5-6 and TRBJ2-3, the complete variable domain reads DAGVTQSPTHLIKTRGQQVTLRCSPKSGHDTVSWYQQALGQGPQFIFQYYEEEERQRGNFPDRFSGHQFPNYSSELNVNALLLGDSALYLCASSPRQVTDTQYFGPGTRLTVL.

V usage is TRBV20-1 and J usage is TRBJ1-5; TRBD1 aligns across 9 bases. Germline CDR1 is DFQATT and CDR2 is SNEGSKA (reference sequence). V lost 3 bases, J lost 7 bases, and 10 bases stayed unmatched. The CDR3 has 15 amino acids. Here the CDR3 reads CSASSGTGHSQPQHF. DNA for the CDR3: TGCAGTGCTAGTTCCGGGACAGGGCATTCCCAGCCCCAGCATTTT.

V is TRBV5-6 and J is TRBJ2-4; D remains unclear. The CDR3 contains 14 residues. V was clipped by 4 bases and J by 3 bases, with 11 bases between them. Germline CDR1 SGHDT, CDR2 YYEEEE. The CDR3 sequence is CASSPLSVKNIQYF. The CDR3 coding sequence is TGTGCCAGCAGCCCTCTCTCGGTCAAAAACATTCAGTACTTC. The full variable domain, its missing parts supplied by reference TRBV5-6 and TRBJ2-4, is DAGVTQSPTHLIKTRGQQVTLRCSPKSGHDTVSWYQQALGQGPQFIFQYYEEEERQRGNFPDRFSGHQFPNYSSELNVNALLLGDSALYLCASSPLSVKNIQYFGAGTRLSVL.

The CDR3 nucleotides read TGCAGTGCTAGGCCAGCTGAAGCTTTCTTT. Amino acids: CSARPAEAFF. This sequence joins TRBV20-1 and TRBJ1-1, with D uncertain. The V gene's germline CDR1 is DFQATT and CDR2 SNEGSKA (reference sequence). V was trimmed by 3 bases and J by 6 bases, leaving 5 bases between them. CDR3 length: 10 amino acids.

This clone has only one observation. The rearrangement joins TRBV10-3 to TRBJ2-7; D possibly corresponds to TRBD1 (5 bases). The germline gives CDR1 ENHRY, CDR2 SYGVKD. V lost 10 bases and J 5 bases, leaving 24 bases between the germline ends. The CDR3 runs to 15 residues. The CDR3 sequence is CATRRLGREEDEQYV. CDR3 coding DNA: TGTGCCACAAGACGACTGGGCAGGGAAGAGGACGAGCAGTACGTC.

This chain connects TRBV6-5 to TRBJ1-6, with TRBD1 matching 7 bases. CDR1 is MNHEY and CDR2 is SVGAGI in the germline V gene. With 6 bases clipped from V and 5 bases from J, the junction kept 7 bases outside the gene matches. The CDR3 loop spans 15 amino acids. This CDR3 is CASRSRGQNNSPLHF. CDR3 nucleotides: TGTGCCAGCAGATCCCGGGGACAGAATAATTCACCCCTCCACTTT.

The gene calls are TRBV7-9 and TRBJ1-1, with D uncertain. CDR3 length equals 12 residues. V shed 8 bases and J shed 4 bases, with 11 bases lying between them. Germline V gives CDR1 SEHNR, CDR2 FQNEAQ (reference sequence). CDR3 sequence reads: CASLSLPTEAFF. CDR3 DNA sequence: TGTGCCAGCCTATCCCTACCCACTGAAGCTTTCTTT.

The chain carries TRBV19 and TRBJ1-5, with TRBD1 as a possible D gene (5 bases). The germline V gene encodes CDR1 LNHDA and CDR2 SQIVND (reference sequence). Trimming pared 4 bases from V and 6 bases from J, leaving 16 bases between. This CDR3 comprises 15 residues. The CDR3 sequence: CASSTYRSGSQPQHF. CDR3 nucleotides: TGTGCCAGTAGTACATACAGGTCAGGATCTCAGCCCCAGCATTTT.

The chain recombines TRBV3-1 (or the pseudogene TRBV3-2) with TRBJ2-3; 10 nucleotides agree with TRBD2. The trim removed 0 bases at V and 8 bases at J, leaving 5 bases unmatched. The CDR3 is 15 residues long. Germline CDR1 LGHDT, CDR2 YNNKEL (reference sequence). The DNA for the CDR3 is TGTGCCAGCAGCCAAGAAGCGGGAGGGAAGGGTACGCAGTATTTT. Translation gives CASSQEAGGKGTQYF.

The rearrangement links TRBV11-2 to TRBJ1-1; perhaps TRBD1 as D (5 bases). This CDR3 spans 17 amino acids. The germline V and J ends were trimmed by 0 bases and 0 bases, with 14 bases remaining between them. From germline, CDR1 is SGHAT and CDR2 FQNNGV. CDR3 amino acids: CASSLDRVGGLNTEAFF. The CDR3 DNA sequence: TGTGCCAGCAGCTTAGATCGAGTCGGGGGGTTGAACACTGAAGCTTTCTTT.

The J gene is TRBJ2-1, the V gene TRBV7-9, with 8 bases identical to TRBD1. CDR1 is SEHNR and CDR2 is FQNEAQ in the germline V gene (reference sequence). The CDR3 length is 12 residues. J gave up 16 bases and V 3 bases, and 8 bases lay outside the gene matches. This chain's CDR3 is CASSFPRDRKFF. CDR3 coding DNA: TGTGCCAGCAGCTTCCCCCGGGACAGGAAATTCTTC.

The chain combines TRBV9 with TRBJ1-2; 8 nucleotides agree with TRBD1. This CDR3 region has 14 residues. In germline, CDR1 is SGDLS, CDR2 YYNGEE. Trimming at V came to 3 bases and at J to 7 bases, leaving 8 bases not matched to a gene. CDR3 region: CASSGGDRLGGYTF. The DNA for the CDR3 is TGTGCCAGCAGCGGAGGGGACAGGCTCGGTGGCTACACCTTC.

V usage is TRBV19 and J usage is TRBJ2-2, with 9 bases identical to TRBD2. After removal of 6 bases from V and 7 bases from J, the junction contained 6 bases not matched to a gene. CDR3 length: 14 residues. CDR1 is LNHDA, CDR2 SQIVND, per germline (reference sequence). DNA for the CDR3: TGTGCCAGTAGGGACCAGCGGGAGGTCGGGGAGCTGTTTTTT. Translating gives CASRDQREVGELFF.

The gene calls are TRBV7-6 and TRBJ2-1; 7 bases line up with TRBD2. J was trimmed by 1 base and V by 4 bases; bases with no gene match: 7. Germline loops: CDR1 SGHVS, CDR2 FNYEAQ. This CDR3 has 16 amino acids. CDR3 region: CASSSNPGLSYNEQFF. The CDR3 DNA reads as TGTGCCAGCAGCTCTAACCCGGGACTATCCTACAATGAGCAGTTCTTC.

This chain joins TRBV9 and TRBJ2-1; D might be TRBD1 (5 bases). Germline CDR1 and CDR2: SGDLS and YYNGEE. The CDR3 runs 14 residues. V lost 4 bases to trimming and J lost 7 bases, with 15 bases between them. In nucleotides, the CDR3 is TGTGCCAGCAGCCCCGGATTAGGGGTAAATGAGCAGTTCTTC. Translation: CASSPGLGVNEQFF.

This clone has just a few counts. The chain couples TRBV2 to TRBJ1-1, with 9 bases fitting TRBD1. This CDR3 has 15 amino acids. Germline V gives CDR1 SNHLY, CDR2 FYNNEI. Trimming removed 2 bases from V and 5 bases from J; junction bases left unmatched: 6. CDR3 in amino acids: CASSESQGARTEAFF. Here the CDR3 DNA reads TGTGCCAGCAGTGAATCACAGGGGGCTCGAACTGAAGCTTTCTTT.

The chain joins TRBV2 to TRBJ2-1, with a possible D match to TRBD2 (6 bases). Germline-derived CDR1 and CDR2 are SNHLY and FYNNEI. Trimming removed 6 bases at V and 5 bases at J, with 11 bases between. There are 13 residues in the CDR3. The CDR3 here is CASRTGRDNEQFF. CDR3 in DNA: TGTGCCAGCAGGACCGGGAGAGACAATGAGCAGTTCTTC.